A single sample is the source of the 13 T cell receptor beta chains below, sequenced in a study of T-cell reconstitution after alpha-beta-depleted transplantation in children. A TCRbeta library incorporating unique molecular identifiers was prepared. MiXCR was run by TCRdb on the PCR reads, yielding one entry per CDR3 protein. The sample records some 15,000 distinct CDR3 sequences, 4.5% to 6.5% being singletons. The material sequenced was PBMCs, taken before TCRalphabeta/CD19-depleted stem cell transplant. The receptor set was obtained from a boy aged 10-17 years with acute lymphoblastic leukemia, due to receive a stem cell transplant.

This clonotype was counted ten times or more. The V and J genes are TRBV7-3 and TRBJ2-1, with D perhaps matching TRBD1 or TRBD2 (5 bases each). V was clipped by 2 bases and J by 9 bases, with 14 bases between them. This CDR3 spans 14 amino acids. The germline gives CDR1 SGHTA, CDR2 FQGTGA. DNA for the CDR3: TGTGCCAGCAGCTTATCAGGGTCGGCGGGTGAGCAGTTCTTC. Translated, it gives CASSLSGSAGEQFF.

This clonotype came up many times. This sequence joins TRBV7-9 and TRBJ2-2; TRBD2 agrees at 7 bases. Germline assignment: CDR1 SEHNR and CDR2 FQNEAQ (reference sequence). The trim removed 4 bases at V and 3 bases at J, leaving 8 bases unmatched. The CDR3 sequence is 16 residues long. CDR3: CASSSVASGDTGELFF. The CDR3 bases are TGTGCCAGCAGCTCCGTCGCCAGCGGGGACACCGGGGAGCTGTTTTTT.

This clonotype is classed as medium-sized. V is TRBV4-1 and J is TRBJ2-7; TRBD1 might be the D (6 bases). The CDR3 totals 14 residues. The germline gives CDR1 MGHRA, CDR2 YSYEKL. The V and J ends lost 9 bases and 1 base respectively, with 16 bases between them. Written as DNA, the CDR3 is TGCGCCAGTAGGCCGACAGGTAAATCCTACGAGCAGTACTTC. Translating gives CASRPTGKSYEQYF.

In this sample, this clonotype turned up many times. The J gene is TRBJ2-2, the V gene TRBV5-1; weak D call: TRBD1 (6 bases). V was pared by 0 bases and J by 7 bases, with 13 bases between. Germline CDR1 reads SGHRS; CDR2 reads YFSETQ. The CDR3 length is 15 residues. The CDR3 region has the DNA TGCGCCAGCAGCTTGGCCAACAGGGCCTTCGGGGAGCTGTTTTTT. This translates into CASSLANRAFGELFF.

Within the sample, this clonotype is medium-sized. The rearrangement joins TRBV12-3 or TRBV12-4 to TRBJ1-1, with 8 bases matching TRBD1. Trimming took 6 bases from V and 4 from J; bases not matched to a gene: 7. This CDR3 is built from 14 residues. CDR3: CASSLSDRGTEAFF. CDR3 DNA: TGTGCCAGCAGCCTTTCCGACAGGGGCACTGAAGCTTTCTTT.

This clonotype was counted at least ten times. This chain joins TRBV20-1 and TRBJ2-3, with TRBD2 matching 15 bases. V lost 0 bases to trimming and J lost 3 bases; unmatched junction nucleotides: 7. CDR1 and CDR2 from the germline V gene are DFQATT and SNEGSKA (reference sequence). The CDR3 runs 18 residues. The CDR3 DNA follows: TGCAGTGCTAGAGATGCCGGACTAGCGGGGGGGCTTACAGATACGCAGTATTTT. It specifies CSARDAGLAGGLTDTQYF.

This clonotype was observed many times. The chain uses TRBV5-4 and TRBJ1-1; the D is unclear. The ends were cut back, 3 bases at V and 0 bases at J, with 9 bases in the middle. Germline V CDR1 and CDR2: SGHNT, YYREEE (reference sequence). The length of the CDR3 is 14 residues. In nucleotides, the CDR3 is TGTGCCAGCAGCTCCCCGGCACTGAACACTGAAGCTTTCTTT. Amino acids: CASSSPALNTEAFF. The full variable domain, with the rest looked up from reference TRBV5-4 and TRBJ1-1, is ETGVTQSPTHLIKTRGQQVTLRCSSQSGHNTVSWYQQALGQGPQFIFQYYREEENGRGNFPPRFSGLQFPNYSSELNVNALELDDSALYLCASSSPALNTEAFFGQGTRLTVV.

This clonotype was counted many times. The CDR3 loop is CASSLIAGGLVSEQFF. The CDR3 region has the DNA TGCGCCAGCAGCTTGATAGCGGGAGGGCTCGTCAGCGAGCAGTTCTTC. The chain joins TRBV5-1 to TRBJ2-1; 11 positions match TRBD2. V was clipped by 1 base and J by 10 bases; unmatched bases: 10. This CDR3 has 16 amino acids. Germline V gives CDR1 SGHRS, CDR2 YFSETQ.

In this sample, this clonotype is medium-sized. The CDR3 nucleotides are TGTGCCAGCAGCGTACCCGGACGCGAAGAGACCCAGTACTTC. Translated: CASSVPGREETQYF. V usage is TRBV9 and J usage is TRBJ2-5, with D uncertain. With 1 base removed from V and 3 bases from J, the gap between germline ends came to 10 bases. The CDR3 runs 14 residues. Germline V gives CDR1 SGDLS, CDR2 YYNGEE.

This clonotype was detected ten times or more. V usage is TRBV7-2 and J usage is TRBJ2-5; no firm D call. The germline V gene has CDR1 SGHTA and CDR2 FQGNSA. The CDR3 length is 13 residues. With 3 bases removed from V and 2 bases from J, the gap between germline ends came to 7 bases. CDR3: CASSFSQQETQYF. The CDR3 DNA reads as TGTGCCAGCAGCTTTAGCCAGCAAGAGACCCAGTACTTC.

This clonotype was counted at least ten times. The chain carries TRBV7-9 and TRBJ2-5; TRBD2 matches 16 bases. Germline V lookup: CDR1 SEHNR, CDR2 FQNEAQ (reference sequence). After removal of 5 bases from V and 4 bases from J, the junction contained 10 bases not matched to a gene. The CDR3 runs to 18 residues. CDR3 bases: TGTGCCAGCAGCGAACCGGGACTAGCGGGGGGGTCGCGAGAGACCCAGTACTTC. Its translation is CASSEPGLAGGSRETQYF.

There are many counts of this clonotype. This rearrangement joins TRBV20-1 to TRBJ2-5; D could derive from TRBD1 or TRBD2 (6 bases each). This CDR3 is 12 amino acids long. From germline, CDR1 is DFQATT and CDR2 SNEGSKA (reference sequence). V gave up 6 bases and J gave up 4 bases, with 12 bases separating them. CDR3 sequence: CSAKGGGETQYF. CDR3 nucleotides: TGCAGTGCGAAGGGGGGAGGAGAGACCCAGTACTTC.

The table lists this clonotype with many counts. The V and J genes are TRBV28 and TRBJ1-2; D remains ambiguous. Trimming removed 6 bases at V and 3 bases at J, with 5 bases between. CDR1 is MDHEN and CDR2 is SYDVKM in the germline V gene. The CDR3 runs 11 residues. The CDR3 bases are TGTGCCAGCAGCCTAGACTATGGCTACACCTTC. Amino acids: CASSLDYGYTF.